This T cell receptor (beta chain) was found in a study of T cell clonality in common variable immunodeficiency. This clone was seen ten or more times. Its antigen remains unknown. Findings and caveats of the study: What drives increased CVID clonality needs T cell subpopulation sequencing. Compared with controls, CVID subjects had fewer shared TCRbeta clones.

Heparinized whole blood, about 5 to 8.5 ml, came from each donor. Some clones are missing from TCRdb's copy, which holds only in-frame ones; the method was immunoSEQ multiplex PCR. The data show roughly 58,000 clones, none appearing only once, with approximately 0.84% held by the ten largest. The sample was peripheral blood mononuclear cells. This TCR was sampled from a person aged 18-70 years in good health.

The CDR3 DNA, read in part, is TGTGCCAGCAGCTTAGGACTAGGCTCCTACGAG. Translating it yields CASSLGLGSYE. The whole CDR3 reads CASSLGLGSYEQYF. The chain couples TRBV11-2 to TRBJ2-7; tentative D call: TRBD2 (6 bases). The read stops 3 residues short of the end of the CDR3; the missing end is completed from the germline J gene. CDR3 size: 14 residues. Trimming removed 1 base from V and 0 bases from J, with 7 bases in between. Germline values: CDR1 SGHAT, CDR2 FQNNGV.